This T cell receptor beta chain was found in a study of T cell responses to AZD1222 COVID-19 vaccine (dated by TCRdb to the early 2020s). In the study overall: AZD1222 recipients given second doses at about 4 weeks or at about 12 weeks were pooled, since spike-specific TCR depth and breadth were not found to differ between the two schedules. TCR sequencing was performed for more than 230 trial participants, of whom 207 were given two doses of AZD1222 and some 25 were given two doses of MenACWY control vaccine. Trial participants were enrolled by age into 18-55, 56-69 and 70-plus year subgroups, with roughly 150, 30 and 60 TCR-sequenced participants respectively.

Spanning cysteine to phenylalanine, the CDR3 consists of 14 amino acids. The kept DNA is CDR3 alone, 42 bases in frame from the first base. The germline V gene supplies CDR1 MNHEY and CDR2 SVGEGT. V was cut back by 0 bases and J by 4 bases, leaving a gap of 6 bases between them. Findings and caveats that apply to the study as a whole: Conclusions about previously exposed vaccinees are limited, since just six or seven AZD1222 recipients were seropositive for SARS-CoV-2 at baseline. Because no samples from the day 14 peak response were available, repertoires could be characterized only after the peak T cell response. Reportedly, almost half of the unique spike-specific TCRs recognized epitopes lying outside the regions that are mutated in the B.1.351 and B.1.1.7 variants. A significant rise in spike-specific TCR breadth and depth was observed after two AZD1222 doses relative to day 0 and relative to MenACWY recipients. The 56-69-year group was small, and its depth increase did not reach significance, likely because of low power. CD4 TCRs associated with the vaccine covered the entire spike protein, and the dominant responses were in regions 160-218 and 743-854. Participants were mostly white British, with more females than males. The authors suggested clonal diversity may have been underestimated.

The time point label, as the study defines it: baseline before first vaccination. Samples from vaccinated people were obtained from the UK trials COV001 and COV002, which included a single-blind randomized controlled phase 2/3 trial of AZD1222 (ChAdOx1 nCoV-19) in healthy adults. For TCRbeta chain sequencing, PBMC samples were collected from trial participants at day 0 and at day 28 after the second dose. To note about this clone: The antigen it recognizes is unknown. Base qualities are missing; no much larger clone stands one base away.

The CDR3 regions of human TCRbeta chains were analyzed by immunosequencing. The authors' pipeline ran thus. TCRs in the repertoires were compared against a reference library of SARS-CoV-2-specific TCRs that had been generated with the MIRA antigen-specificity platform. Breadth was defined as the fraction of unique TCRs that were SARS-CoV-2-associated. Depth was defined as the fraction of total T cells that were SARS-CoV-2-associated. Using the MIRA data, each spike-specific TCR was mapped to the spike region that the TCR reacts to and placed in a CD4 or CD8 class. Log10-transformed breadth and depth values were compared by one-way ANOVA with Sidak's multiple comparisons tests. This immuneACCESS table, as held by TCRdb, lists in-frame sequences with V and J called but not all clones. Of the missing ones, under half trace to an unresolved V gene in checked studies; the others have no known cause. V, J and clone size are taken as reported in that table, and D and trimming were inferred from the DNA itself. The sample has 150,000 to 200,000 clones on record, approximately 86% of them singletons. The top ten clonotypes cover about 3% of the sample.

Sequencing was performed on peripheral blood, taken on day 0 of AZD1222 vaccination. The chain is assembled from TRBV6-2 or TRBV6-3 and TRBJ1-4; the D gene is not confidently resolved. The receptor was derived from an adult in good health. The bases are TGTGCCAGCAGTTACTCGAGGATTAATGAAAAACTGTTTTTT. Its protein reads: CASSYSRINEKLFF.